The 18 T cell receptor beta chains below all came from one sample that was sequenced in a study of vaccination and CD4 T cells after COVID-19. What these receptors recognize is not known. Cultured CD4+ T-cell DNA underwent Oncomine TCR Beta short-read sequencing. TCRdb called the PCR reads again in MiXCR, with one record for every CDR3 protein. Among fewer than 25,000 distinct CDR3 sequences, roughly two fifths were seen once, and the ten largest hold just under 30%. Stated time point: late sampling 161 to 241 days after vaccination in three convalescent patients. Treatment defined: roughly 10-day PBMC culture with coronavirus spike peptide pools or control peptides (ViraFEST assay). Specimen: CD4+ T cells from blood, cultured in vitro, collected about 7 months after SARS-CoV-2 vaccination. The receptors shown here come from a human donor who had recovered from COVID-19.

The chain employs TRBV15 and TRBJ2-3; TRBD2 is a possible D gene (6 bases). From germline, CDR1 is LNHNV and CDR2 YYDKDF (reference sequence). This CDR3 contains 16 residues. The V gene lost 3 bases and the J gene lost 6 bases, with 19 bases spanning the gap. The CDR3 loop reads CATSSQRAGLGDTQYF. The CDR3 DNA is TGTGCCACCAGCAGCCAGAGGGCGGGACTCGGCGATACGCAGTATTTT.

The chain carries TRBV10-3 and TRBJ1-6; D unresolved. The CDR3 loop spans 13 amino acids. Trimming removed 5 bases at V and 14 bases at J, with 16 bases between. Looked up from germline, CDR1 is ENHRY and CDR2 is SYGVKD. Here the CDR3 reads CAISKGAAQALHF. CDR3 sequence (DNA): TGTGCCATCAGTAAGGGAGCAGCCCAAGCCCTCCACTTT.

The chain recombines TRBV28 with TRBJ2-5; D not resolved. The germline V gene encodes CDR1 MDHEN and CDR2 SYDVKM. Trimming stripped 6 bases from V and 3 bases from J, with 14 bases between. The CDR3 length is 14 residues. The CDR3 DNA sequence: TGTGCCAGCAGGCTCCCGAACCCGAAAGAGACCCAGTACTTC. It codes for CASRLPNPKETQYF.

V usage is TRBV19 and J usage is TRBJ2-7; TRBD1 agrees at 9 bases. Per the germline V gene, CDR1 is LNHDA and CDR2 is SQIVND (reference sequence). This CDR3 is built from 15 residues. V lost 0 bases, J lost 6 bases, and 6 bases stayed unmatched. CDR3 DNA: TGTGCCAGTAGTATAGAGGGGACAGGGTATCTCGAGCAGTACTTC. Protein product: CASSIEGTGYLEQYF. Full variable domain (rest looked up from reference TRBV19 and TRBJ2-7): DGGITQSPKYLFRKEGQNVTLSCEQNLNHDAMYWYRQDPGQGLRLIYYSQIVNDFQKGDIAEGYSVSREKKESFPLTVTSAQKNPTAFYLCASSIEGTGYLEQYFGPGTRLTVT.

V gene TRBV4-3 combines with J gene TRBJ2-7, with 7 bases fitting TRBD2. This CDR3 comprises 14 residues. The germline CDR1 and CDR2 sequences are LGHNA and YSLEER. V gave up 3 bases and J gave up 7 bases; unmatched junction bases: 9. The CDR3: CASSHRLAVGEQYF. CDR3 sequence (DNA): TGCGCCAGCAGCCACAGACTAGCCGTGGGGGAGCAGTACTTC.

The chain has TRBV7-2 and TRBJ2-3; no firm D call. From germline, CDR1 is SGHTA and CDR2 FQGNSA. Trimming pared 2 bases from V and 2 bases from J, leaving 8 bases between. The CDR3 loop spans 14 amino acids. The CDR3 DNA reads TGTGCCAGCAGCTTATTAAGGACCACAGATACGCAGTATTTT. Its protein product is CASSLLRTTDTQYF.

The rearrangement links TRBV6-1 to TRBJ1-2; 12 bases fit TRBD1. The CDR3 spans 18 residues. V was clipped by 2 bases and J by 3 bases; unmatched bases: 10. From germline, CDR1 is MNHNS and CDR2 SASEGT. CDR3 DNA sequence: TGTGCCAGCAGTGAATCGTGGTTGGGGGACAGGGGGCACTATGGCTACACCTTC. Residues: CASSESWLGDRGHYGYTF.

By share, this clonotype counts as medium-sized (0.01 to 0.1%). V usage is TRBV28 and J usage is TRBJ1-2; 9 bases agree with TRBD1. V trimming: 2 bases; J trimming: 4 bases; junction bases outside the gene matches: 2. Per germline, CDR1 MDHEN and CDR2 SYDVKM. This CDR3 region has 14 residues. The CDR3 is CASSLLGQGYGYTF. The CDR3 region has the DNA TGTGCCAGCAGTTTACTGGGACAGGGCTATGGCTACACCTTC.

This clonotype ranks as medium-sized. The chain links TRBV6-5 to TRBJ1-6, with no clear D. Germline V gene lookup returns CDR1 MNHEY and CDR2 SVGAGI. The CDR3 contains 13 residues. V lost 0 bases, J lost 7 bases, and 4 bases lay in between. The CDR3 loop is CASSYSANSPLHF. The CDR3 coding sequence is TGTGCCAGCAGTTACTCTGCCAATTCACCCCTCCACTTT.

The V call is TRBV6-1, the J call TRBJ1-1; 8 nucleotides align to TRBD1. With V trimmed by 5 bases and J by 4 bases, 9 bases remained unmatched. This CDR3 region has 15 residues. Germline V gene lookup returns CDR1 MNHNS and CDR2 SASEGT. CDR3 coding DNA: TGTGCCAGCAGTCCGAGGACAGGGTTGGTCACTGAAGCTTTCTTT. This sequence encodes CASSPRTGLVTEAFF.

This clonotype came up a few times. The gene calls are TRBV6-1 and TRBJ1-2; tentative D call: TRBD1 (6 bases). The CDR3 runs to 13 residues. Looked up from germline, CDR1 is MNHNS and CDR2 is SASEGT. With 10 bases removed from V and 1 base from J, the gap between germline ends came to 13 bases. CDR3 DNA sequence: TGTGCCACCGACACAGGGCTTAACTATGGCTACACCTTC. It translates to CATDTGLNYGYTF.

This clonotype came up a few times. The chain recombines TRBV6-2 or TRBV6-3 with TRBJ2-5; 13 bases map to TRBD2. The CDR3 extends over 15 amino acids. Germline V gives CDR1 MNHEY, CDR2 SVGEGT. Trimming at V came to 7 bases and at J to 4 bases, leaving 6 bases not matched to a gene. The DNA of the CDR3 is TGTGCCAGCACTGGACTAGCGGGAGTTGGAGAGACCCAGTACTTC. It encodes CASTGLAGVGETQYF.

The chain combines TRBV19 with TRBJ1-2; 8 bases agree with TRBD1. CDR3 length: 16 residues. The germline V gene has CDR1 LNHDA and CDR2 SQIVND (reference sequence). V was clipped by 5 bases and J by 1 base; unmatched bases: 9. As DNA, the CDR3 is TGTGCCAGTAGTGTTACGGACAGGGACCTTAACTATGGCTACACCTTC. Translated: CASSVTDRDLNYGYTF. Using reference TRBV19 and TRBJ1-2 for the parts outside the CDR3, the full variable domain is DGGITQSPKYLFRKEGQNVTLSCEQNLNHDAMYWYRQDPGQGLRLIYYSQIVNDFQKGDIAEGYSVSREKKESFPLTVTSAQKNPTAFYLCASSVTDRDLNYGYTFGSGTRLTVV.

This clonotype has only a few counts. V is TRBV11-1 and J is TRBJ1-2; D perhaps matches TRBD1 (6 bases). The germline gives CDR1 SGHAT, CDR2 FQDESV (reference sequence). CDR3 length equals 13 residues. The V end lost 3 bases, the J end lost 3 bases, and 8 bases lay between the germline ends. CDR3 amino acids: CASSLDRDYGYTF. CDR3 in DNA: TGTGCCAGCAGCTTGGACAGAGACTATGGCTACACCTTC.

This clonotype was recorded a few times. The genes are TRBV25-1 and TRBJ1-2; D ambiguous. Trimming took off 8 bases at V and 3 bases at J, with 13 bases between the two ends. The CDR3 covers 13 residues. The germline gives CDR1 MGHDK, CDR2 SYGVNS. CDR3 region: CASAADGYYGYTF. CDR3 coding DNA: TGTGCCAGCGCCGCGGACGGTTACTATGGCTACACCTTC.

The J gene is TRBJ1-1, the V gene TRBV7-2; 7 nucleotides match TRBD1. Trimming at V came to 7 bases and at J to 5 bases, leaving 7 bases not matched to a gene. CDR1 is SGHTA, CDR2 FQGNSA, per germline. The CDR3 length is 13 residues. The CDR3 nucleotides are TGTGCCAGCACAGGGGGAAGTGGGACTGAAGCTTTCTTT. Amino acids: CASTGGSGTEAFF.

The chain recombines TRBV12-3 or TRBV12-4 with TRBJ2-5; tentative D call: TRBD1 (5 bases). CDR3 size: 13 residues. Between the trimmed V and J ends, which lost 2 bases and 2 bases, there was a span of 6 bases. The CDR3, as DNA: TGTGCCAGCAGTTTAAACAGGCAAGAGACCCAGTACTTC. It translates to CASSLNRQETQYF.

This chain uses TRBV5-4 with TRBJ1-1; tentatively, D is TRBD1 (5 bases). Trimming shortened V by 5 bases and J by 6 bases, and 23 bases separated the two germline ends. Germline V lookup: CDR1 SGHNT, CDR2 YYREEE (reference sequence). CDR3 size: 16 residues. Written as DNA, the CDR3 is TGTGCCAGCAGGTCCGTGGGGGATTCGTTGGGCGCTGAAGCTTTCTTT. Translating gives CASRSVGDSLGAEAFF.